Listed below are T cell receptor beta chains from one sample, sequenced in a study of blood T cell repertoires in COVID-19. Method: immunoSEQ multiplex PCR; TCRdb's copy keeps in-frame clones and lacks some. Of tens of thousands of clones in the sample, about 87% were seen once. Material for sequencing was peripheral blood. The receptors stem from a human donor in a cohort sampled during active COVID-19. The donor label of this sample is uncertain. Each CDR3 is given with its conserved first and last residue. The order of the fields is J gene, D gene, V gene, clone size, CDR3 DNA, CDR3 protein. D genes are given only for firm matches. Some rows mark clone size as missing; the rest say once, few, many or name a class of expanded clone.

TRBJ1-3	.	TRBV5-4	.	TGTGCCAGCAGCAGGGATCCGGGGAGGCCTGGAAACACCATATATTTT	CASSRDPGRPGNTIYF
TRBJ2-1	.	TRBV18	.	TGTGCCAGCTCACCACCGATAGCGCGGCAAGACAATGAGCAGTTCTTC	CASSPPIARQDNEQFF
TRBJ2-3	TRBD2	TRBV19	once	TGTGCCAGTAGTTCACGGACTAGATCTGATACGCAGTATTTT	CASSSRTRSDTQYF
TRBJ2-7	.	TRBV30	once	TGTGCCTACATTTTACACTCCTACGAGCAGTACTTC	CAYILHSYEQYF
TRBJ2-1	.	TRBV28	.	TGTGCCAGCAGTTTATTCGGCGTCGGCGGCGGCTGGAAGAATGAGCAGTTCTTC	CASSLFGVGGGWKNEQFF
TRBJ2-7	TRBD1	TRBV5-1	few	TGCGCCAGCAGCCCCGGGACAGGCAATAGGGAGCAGTACTTC	CASSPGTGNREQYF
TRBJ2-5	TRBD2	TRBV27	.	TGTGCCAGCAGTTTATCGTTTGCGGCGGGGCGGGGGGAGACCCAGTACTTC	CASSLSFAAGRGETQYF
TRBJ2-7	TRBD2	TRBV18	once	TGTGCCAGCTCACCACCCCTAGCGGGAGGGGGGGGCGAGCAGTACTTC	CASSPPLAGGGGEQYF
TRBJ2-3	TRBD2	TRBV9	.	TGTGCCAGCAGCGTAGCTAGCGGGAGCACAGATACGCAGTATTTT	CASSVASGSTDTQYF
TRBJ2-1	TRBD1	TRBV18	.	TGTGCCAGCTCACCCGGACAGGGGAAGATCGGCTACAATGAGCAGTTCTTC	CASSPGQGKIGYNEQFF
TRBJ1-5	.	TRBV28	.	TGTGCCAGCAGTTCGACTCGTCGGAGCACCACATATAGCAATCAGCCCCAGCATTTT	CASSSTRRSTTYSNQPQHF
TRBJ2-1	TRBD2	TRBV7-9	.	TGTGCCAGCAGGCGGACTAGCGGGAGCTACAATGAGCAGTTCTTC	CASRRTSGSYNEQFF
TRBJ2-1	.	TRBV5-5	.	TGTGCCAGCAGCTTGATTCCTAAATCTAATGAGCAGTTCTTC	CASSLIPKSNEQFF
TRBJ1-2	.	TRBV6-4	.	TGTGCCAGCAGTGAAGTGCCAGGCAACTATGGCTACACCTTC	CASSEVPGNYGYTF
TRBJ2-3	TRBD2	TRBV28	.	TGTGCCAGCAACCCGGGACTAGACACAGATACGCAGTATTTT	CASNPGLDTDTQYF
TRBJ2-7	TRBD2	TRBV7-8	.	TGTGCCAGCAGCTCAACCCCTTGGACTAGCGGGAATTTTAGATCCTACGAGCAGTACTTC	CASSSTPWTSGNFRSYEQYF
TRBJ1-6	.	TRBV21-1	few	TGTGCCAGCACCTTAGGACAGACCGATCATAATTCACCCCTCCACTTT	CASTLGQTDHNSPLHF
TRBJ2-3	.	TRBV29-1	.	TGCAGCGTTTCTATTCAGACTAGCACAGATACGCAGTATTTT	CSVSIQTSTDTQYF
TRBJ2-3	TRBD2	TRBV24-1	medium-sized	TGTGCCACCAGTGATTCTGGACTAGCGGGCCGGTCAGATACGCAGTATTTT	CATSDSGLAGRSDTQYF